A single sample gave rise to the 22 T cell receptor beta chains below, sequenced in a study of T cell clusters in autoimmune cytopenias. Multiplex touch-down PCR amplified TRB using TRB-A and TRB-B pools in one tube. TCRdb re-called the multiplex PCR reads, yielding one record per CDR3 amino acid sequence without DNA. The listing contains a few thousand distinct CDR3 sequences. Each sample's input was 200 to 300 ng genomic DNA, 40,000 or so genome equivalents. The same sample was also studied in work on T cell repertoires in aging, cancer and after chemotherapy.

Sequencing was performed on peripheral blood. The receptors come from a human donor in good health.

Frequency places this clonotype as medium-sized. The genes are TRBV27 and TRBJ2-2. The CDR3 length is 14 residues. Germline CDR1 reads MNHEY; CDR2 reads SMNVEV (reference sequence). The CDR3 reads CASSLSDNTGELFF.

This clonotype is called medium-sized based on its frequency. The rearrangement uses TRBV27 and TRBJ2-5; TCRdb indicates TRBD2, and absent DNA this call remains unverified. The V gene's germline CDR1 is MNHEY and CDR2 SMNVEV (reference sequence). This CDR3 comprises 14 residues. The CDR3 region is CATASGTARETQYF.

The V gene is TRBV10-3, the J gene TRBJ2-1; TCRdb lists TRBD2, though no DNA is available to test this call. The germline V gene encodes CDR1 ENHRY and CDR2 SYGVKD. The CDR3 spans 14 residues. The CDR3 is CAISESGGRHEQFF.

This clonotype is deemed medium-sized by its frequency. The CDR3 region is CASRYEGKDTQYF. The chain recombines TRBV6-1 with TRBJ2-3; TCRdb proposes TRBD1, but this gene call is untestable without DNA. CDR3 length: 13 residues. Germline values: CDR1 MNHNS, CDR2 SASEGT.

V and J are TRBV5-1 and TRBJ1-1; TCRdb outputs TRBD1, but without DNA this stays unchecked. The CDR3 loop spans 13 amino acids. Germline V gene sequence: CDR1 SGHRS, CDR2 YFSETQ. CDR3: CASSLVGVTEAFF.

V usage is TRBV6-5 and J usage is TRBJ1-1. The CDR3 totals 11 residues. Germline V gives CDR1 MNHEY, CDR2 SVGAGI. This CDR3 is CASHGRTEAFF.

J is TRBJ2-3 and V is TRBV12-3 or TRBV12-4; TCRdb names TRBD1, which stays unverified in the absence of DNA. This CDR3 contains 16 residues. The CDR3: CASSPLGTASTDTQYF.

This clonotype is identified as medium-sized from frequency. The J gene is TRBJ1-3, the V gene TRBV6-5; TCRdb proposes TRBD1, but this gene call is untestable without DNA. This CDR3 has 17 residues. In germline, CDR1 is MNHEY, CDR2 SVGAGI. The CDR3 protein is CASSRLARGAGGNTIYF.

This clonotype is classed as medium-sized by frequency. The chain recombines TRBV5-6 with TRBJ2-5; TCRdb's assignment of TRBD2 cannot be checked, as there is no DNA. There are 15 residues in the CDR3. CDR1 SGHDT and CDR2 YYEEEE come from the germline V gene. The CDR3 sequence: CASSLDGLALNTQYF.

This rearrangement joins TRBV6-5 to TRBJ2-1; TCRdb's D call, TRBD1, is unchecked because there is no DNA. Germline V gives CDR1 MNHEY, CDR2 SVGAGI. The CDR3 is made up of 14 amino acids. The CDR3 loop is CAGRSGRGYNEQFF.

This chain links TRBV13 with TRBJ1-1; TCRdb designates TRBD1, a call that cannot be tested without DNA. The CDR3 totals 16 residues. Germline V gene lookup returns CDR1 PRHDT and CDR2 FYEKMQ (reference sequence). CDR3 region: CASSPPAGSRGTEAFF.

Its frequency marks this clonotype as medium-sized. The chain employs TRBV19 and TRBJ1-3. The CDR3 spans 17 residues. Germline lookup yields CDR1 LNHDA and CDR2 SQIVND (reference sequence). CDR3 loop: CASSLNRRSLSGNTIYF. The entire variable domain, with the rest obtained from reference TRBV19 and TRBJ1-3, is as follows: DGGITQSPKYLFRKEGQNVTLSCEQNLNHDAMYWYRQDPGQGLRLIYYSQIVNDFQKGDIAEGYSVSREKKESFPLTVTSAQKNPTAFYLCASSLNRRSLSGNTIYFGEGSWLTVV.

This CDR3 reads CASRSSGVTEAFF. The rearrangement joins TRBV6-5 to TRBJ1-1; no DNA is available, so the TRBD1 call from TCRdb remains unchecked. From germline, CDR1 is MNHEY and CDR2 SVGAGI. This CDR3 is 13 amino acids long.

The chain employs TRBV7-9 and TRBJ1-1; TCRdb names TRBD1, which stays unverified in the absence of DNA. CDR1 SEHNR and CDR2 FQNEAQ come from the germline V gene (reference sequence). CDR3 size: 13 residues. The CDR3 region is CASSTTGGAEAFF.

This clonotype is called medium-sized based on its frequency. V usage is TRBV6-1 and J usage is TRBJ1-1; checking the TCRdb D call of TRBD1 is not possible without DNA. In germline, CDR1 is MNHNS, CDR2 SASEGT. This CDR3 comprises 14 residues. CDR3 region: CASSEERGQGEAFF.

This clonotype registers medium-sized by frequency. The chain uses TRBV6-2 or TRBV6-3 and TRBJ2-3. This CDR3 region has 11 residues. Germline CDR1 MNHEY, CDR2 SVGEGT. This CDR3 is CASARTDTQYF.

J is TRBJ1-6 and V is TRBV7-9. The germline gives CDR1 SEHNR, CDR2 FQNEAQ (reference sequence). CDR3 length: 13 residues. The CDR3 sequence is CASSLGTNSPLHF.

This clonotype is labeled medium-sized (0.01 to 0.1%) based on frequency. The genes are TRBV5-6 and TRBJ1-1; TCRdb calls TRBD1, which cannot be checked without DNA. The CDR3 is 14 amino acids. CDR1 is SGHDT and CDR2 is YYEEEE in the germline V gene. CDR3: CASTLQGTNTEAFF.

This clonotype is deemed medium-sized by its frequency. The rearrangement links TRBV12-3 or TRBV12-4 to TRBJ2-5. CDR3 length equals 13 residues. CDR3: CASSSGLEETQYF.

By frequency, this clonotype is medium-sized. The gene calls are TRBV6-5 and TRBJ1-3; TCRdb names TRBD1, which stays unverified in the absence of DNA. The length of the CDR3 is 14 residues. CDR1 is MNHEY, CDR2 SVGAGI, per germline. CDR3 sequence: CASRRGSPGNTIYF.

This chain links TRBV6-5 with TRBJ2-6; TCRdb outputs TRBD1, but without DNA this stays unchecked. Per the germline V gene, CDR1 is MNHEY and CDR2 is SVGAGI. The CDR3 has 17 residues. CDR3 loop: CASSRDSFYSGANVLTF.

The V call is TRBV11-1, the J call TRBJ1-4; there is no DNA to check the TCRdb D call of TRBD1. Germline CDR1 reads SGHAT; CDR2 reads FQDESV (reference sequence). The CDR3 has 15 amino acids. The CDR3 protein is CQQLEVRDRNEKLFF.